This section outlines one T cell receptor beta chain sequence together with its context. This clonotype has only a few counts. Its antigen remains undetermined. Nothing much larger sits one base from this clone, and base qualities are not available. Moderately to severely active disease, a Clinical Activity Score of at least 3, a NOSPECS grade of at least 4, and a duration under 3 months were present in ophthalmopathy patients. Patients with uncontrolled infections, other autoimmune diseases, pregnancy or lactation were excluded. Clinical symptoms, serum thyroxine and TRAb, thyroid ultrasound, and orbital computed tomography formed the basis for the diagnoses. PBMCs were isolated from about 9 ml of fresh peripheral blood by Ficoll-Paque density gradient centrifugation. Total RNA was extracted with Trizol reagent, and quality was checked on an Agilent 2100 Bioanalyzer. The TCR beta CDR3 regions were amplified from RNA transcripts. A first-round RT-PCR of the TCR CDR3 used the HTBI primer set with the Qiagen OneStep RT-PCR kit. A second multiplex PCR round built the libraries, followed by size selection and purification. Paired-end sequencing of the libraries was performed with 100 bp reads on an Illumina HiSeq2000. The original methods were these. Raw data were processed with SOAPnuke, discarding reads with adapters, uncalled bases, mean Phred below 15, or no exact constant-primer or identifier match. High-quality paired reads were merged with COPE v1.2.5, and unique nucleotide sequences were defined as clonotypes. MiTCR v1.1 was used to align the clonotypes against IMGT TRBV, TRBD and TRBJ reference segments. The analysis included only V-J combinations with a frequency above 0.0001, which together covered 98% to 99.2% of the repertoires. The TCS score was defined as the ratio of F50 (clonal expansion) to E x V (chaos), calculated using BLOSUM62-based TCRdist between CDR3 peptides within each V-J. Welch's t-statistics and random forest reduced 500 to 550 V-J features to 13, which were used in a naive Bayes classifier (R e1071). The public reads were run again by TCRdb, first through fastp at Q25 and then through MiXCR, and only productive beta chains were kept. Each CDR3 protein gets just one entry, which takes the most common genes and DNA from the rows behind it. What appears here as the V and J calls and clone size reflects TCRdb's work, not the paper's. This sample lists more than 450,000 distinct CDR3 sequences; nearly 20% were detected once. The top ten hold approximately 48% of the sample.

The data were obtained in a study of T cells in Graves' hyperthyroidism and ophthalmopathy (dated by TCRdb to the late 2010s). Regarding the study in general: Peripheral blood samples were taken at initial diagnosis, before any treatment was given. To identify TCR V-J signatures that set the groups apart, the researchers used a discovery cohort of about a hundred patients, made up of roughly 40 with Graves' ophthalmopathy and 57 with stable Graves' hyperthyroidism. Whether ophthalmopathy could be predicted prospectively was tested in an independent validation cohort made up of about 18 hyperthyroidism patients plus 17 patients who later progressed to ophthalmopathy. For training and testing, the 100 or so patients in the discovery cohort were randomly divided in a 7:3 ratio. In more than five Graves' hyperthyroidism patients, the study also compared T-cell repertoires from thyroid tissue with T-cell repertoires from blood. Once sampling was done, hyperthyroidism patients were given methimazole at a starting dose of 30 mg daily, whereas ophthalmopathy patients were given high-dose intravenous methylprednisolone. The paper reports TCR Vbeta CDR3 sequencing of 130 to 150 peripheral blood samples: around 41 ophthalmopathy, fewer than 85 hyperthyroidism and around 17 progressor patients.

Here V drops 5 bases and J drops 5 bases, and the junction holds 9 bases not matched to any gene. Taken from the germline V gene, the CDR1 and CDR2 loops are MGHDK and SYGVNS. Including the terminal cysteine and phenylalanine, the CDR3 comprises 17 residues. The read is trimmed to its CDR3 DNA, 51 bases read in frame from base 1. Paper-wide results and their limitations: In cross-validation, a model built on a 13 V-J signature told ophthalmopathy apart from stable hyperthyroidism with approximately 91% sensitivity and roughly 81% specificity, and in testing the same model reached 80%/75%. Most expanded thyroid clonotypes (frequency above 0.001) were also found in blood, which suggests that blood repertoires may mirror thyroid immune responses. In validation, progression to ophthalmopathy was predicted by the model with approximately 67% sensitivity and roughly 76% specificity, a median of about 6.8 months before onset. Sample size was not statistically predetermined, and blinding of investigators to group allocation was not performed.

This receptor was taken from a man in his forties or fifties with Graves' ophthalmopathy. Material for sequencing was blood. This chain joins TRBV25-1 to TRBJ2-2; TRBD2 matches 12 bases in the middle. The CDR3 sequence is CASSLFALAGGTGELFF. The sequence in DNA is TGTGCCAGCAGTCTATTCGCACTAGCGGGAGGAACCGGGGAGCTGTTTTTT. Joined to the reference TRBV25-1 and TRBJ2-2 proteins, this CDR3 gives the full variable domain: EADIYQTPRYLVIGTGKKITLECSQTMGHDKMYWYQQDPGMELHLIHYSYGVNSTEKGDLSSESTVSRIRTEHFPLTLESARPSHTSQYLCASSLFALAGGTGELFFGEGSRLTVL.